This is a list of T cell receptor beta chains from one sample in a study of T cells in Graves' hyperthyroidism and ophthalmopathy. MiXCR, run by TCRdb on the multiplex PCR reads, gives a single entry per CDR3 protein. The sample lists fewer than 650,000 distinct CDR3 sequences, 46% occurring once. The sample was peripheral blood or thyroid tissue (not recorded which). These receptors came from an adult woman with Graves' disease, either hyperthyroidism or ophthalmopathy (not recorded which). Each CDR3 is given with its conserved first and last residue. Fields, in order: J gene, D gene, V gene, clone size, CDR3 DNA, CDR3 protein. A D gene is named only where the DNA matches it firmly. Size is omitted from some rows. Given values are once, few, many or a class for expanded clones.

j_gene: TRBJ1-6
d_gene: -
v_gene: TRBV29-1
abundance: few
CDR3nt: TGCAGCGTTGAAACAGGGCCTGGTTCACCCCTCCACTTT
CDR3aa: CSVETGPGSPLHF

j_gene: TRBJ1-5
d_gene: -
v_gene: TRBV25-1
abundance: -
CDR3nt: TGTGCCAGCAGTGAATCTATAAGGGGAGATCAGCCCCAGCATTTT
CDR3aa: CASSESIRGDQPQHF

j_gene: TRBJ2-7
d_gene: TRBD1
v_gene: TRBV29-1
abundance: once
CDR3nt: TGCAGCGTTGAGTTGCCGTCAGGGGGCTACGAGCAGTACTTC
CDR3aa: CSVELPSGGYEQYF

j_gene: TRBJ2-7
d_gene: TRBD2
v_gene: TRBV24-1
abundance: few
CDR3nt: TGTGCCACCGCGGGACTAGCGGTCTACGAGCAGTACTTC
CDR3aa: CATAGLAVYEQYF

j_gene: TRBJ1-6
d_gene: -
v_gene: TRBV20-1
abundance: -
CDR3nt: TGCAGTGCTAGAGACGTGACAGCCAGGGGTGGCTCCTATAATTCACCCCTCCACTTT
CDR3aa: CSARDVTARGGSYNSPLHF

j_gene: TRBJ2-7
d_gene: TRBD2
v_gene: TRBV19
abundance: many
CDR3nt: TGTGCCAGTAGTGGTCTAGCGGGGGCCTACGAGCAGTACTTC
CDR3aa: CASSGLAGAYEQYF

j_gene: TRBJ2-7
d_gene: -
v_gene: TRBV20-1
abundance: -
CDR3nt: TGCAGTGCTAGACCCGGCGGGGCATCCTACGAGCAGTACTTC
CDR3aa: CSARPGGASYEQYF

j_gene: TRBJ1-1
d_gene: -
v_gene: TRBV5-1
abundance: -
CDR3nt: TGCGCCAGCAGTCGAGACGGGGTCTCGAACACTGAAGCTTTCTTT
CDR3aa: CASSRDGVSNTEAFF

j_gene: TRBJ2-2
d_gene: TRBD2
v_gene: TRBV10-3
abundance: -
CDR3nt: TGTGCCATCAGTGTTCAGCGGGAGGCCGGGGAGCTGTTTTTT
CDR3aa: CAISVQREAGELFF

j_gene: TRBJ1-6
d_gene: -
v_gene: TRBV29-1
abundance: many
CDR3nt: TGCAGCGTTGAGGGTGACGGTCCAAATTCACCCCTCCACTTT
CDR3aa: CSVEGDGPNSPLHF